This TCR beta chain originates from a study of blood T cell repertoires in COVID-19. Study at large: Sample material is recorded as cDNA or gDNA derived from T cells, B-cell-depleted T cells, or PBMCs.

Participants were placed into cohorts based on the clinical history they reported. Recovery meant two consecutive negative NP/OP PCR tests, professional clearance, or resolved symptoms. Measured with immunoSEQ multiplex PCR; TCRdb has only the in-frame clones, and not every one. The sample has under 450,000 clones, about 90% seen once. The J segment lost 0 bases and the V segment lost 1 base, leaving 13 bases of the junction unmatched. Looked up from germline, CDR1 is SEHNR and CDR2 is FQNEAQ (reference sequence). The CDR3 spans 19 residues. The genes are TRBV7-9 and TRBJ2-3, with TRBD1 matching over 7 bases. Input material: PBMCs or T cells enriched from blood (not recorded which). The TCR comes from a man in his thirties or forties who had recovered from COVID-19. The CDR3 spells CASSLEKWTGPPSTDTQYF. CDR3 bases: TGTGCCAGCAGCTTAGAAAAGTGGACAGGCCCCCCTAGCACAGATACGCAGTATTTT.